Each of the 10 T cell receptor beta chains below was sequenced from the same sample in a study of blood T cell repertoires in COVID-19. Clones were sequenced by immunoSEQ multiplex PCR, and TCRdb holds only the in-frame ones, with some missing. The sample contains around 300,000 clones, approximately 91% of which appear only once. Sequencing input: peripheral blood. The receptors come from a woman aged 35 to 49 who had recovered from COVID-19.

V and J are TRBV9 and TRBJ2-7; 7 bases agree with TRBD2. The germline CDR1 and CDR2 sequences are SGDLS and YYNGEE. V dropped 3 bases and J dropped 3; count of bases not matched to a gene: 6. The CDR3 consists of 14 residues. This CDR3 is CASSAGTTYYEQYF. CDR3 coding DNA: TGTGCCAGCAGCGCCGGGACTACCTACTACGAGCAGTACTTC.

The V call is TRBV6-5, the J call TRBJ2-7; 9 bases map to TRBD2. This CDR3 has 16 residues. Germline assignment: CDR1 MNHEY and CDR2 SVGAGI. The V and J ends lost 2 bases and 3 bases, in that order; junction bases with no gene match: 8. CDR3 nucleotide sequence: TGTGCCAGCAGTTACGGGGTAGCGGGAGCCGTCTACGAGCAGTACTTC. Translating it yields CASSYGVAGAVYEQYF.

This rearrangement joins TRBV5-1 to TRBJ2-1, with 10 nucleotides matching TRBD2. CDR1 SGHRS and CDR2 YFSETQ come from the germline V gene. The CDR3 runs 15 residues. The trim removed 4 bases at V and 5 bases at J, leaving 6 bases unmatched. The CDR3 protein is CASSPGTSDNNEQFF. The CDR3 DNA is TGCGCCAGCAGCCCCGGGACTAGCGACAACAATGAGCAGTTCTTC.

This chain connects TRBV19 to TRBJ1-1; 10 bases fit TRBD1. V lost 8 bases and J lost 7; bases outside the gene matches: 10. The germline gives CDR1 LNHDA, CDR2 SQIVND (reference sequence). The CDR3 runs 14 residues. In DNA, the CDR3 is TGTGCCAGTGTTGCGGGACAGGGGCCGTATGAAGCTTTCTTT. This translates into CASVAGQGPYEAFF.

CDR3 sequence (DNA): TGTGCCAGCAGCCTTTGGACAGGGAAAGAGACCCAGTACTTC. Its translation is CASSLWTGKETQYF. This chain uses TRBV3-1 (or the pseudogene TRBV3-2) with TRBJ2-5; 8 bases line up with TRBD1. CDR1 and CDR2 from the germline V gene are LGHDT and YNNKEL (reference sequence). The CDR3 runs to 14 residues. Losses at the gene ends were 4 bases for V and 3 bases for J; bases not matched to a gene: 4.

The J gene is TRBJ1-1, the V gene TRBV15; TRBD1 matches 12 bases. The CDR3 spans 17 residues. The germline V gene has CDR1 LNHNV and CDR2 YYDKDF (reference sequence). The J segment lost 5 bases and the V segment lost 0 bases, leaving 7 bases of the junction unmatched. The CDR3 nucleotides are TGTGCCACCAGCAGAGAAGGGACAGGGGGCAGAAGGACTGAAGCTTTCTTT. It is translated as CATSREGTGGRRTEAFF.

J is TRBJ2-2 and V is TRBV6-1; 10 bases match TRBD2. With 2 bases clipped from V and 4 bases from J, the junction kept 4 bases outside the gene matches. This CDR3 comprises 16 residues. From germline, CDR1 is MNHNS and CDR2 SASEGT. CDR3 nucleotide sequence: TGTGCCAGCAGTGAACCTAGCGGGAGTGTCACCGGGGAGCTGTTTTTT. This gives the protein CASSEPSGSVTGELFF.

The chain couples TRBV11-1 to TRBJ2-5; D is perhaps TRBD2 (6 bases). Germline CDR1 SGHAT, CDR2 FQDESV (reference sequence). V dropped 5 bases and J dropped 1 base, with 8 bases sitting between them. The CDR3 loop spans 13 amino acids. CDR3: CASSAGPQETQYF. In nucleotides, the CDR3 is TGTGCCAGCAGCGCGGGACCCCAAGAGACCCAGTACTTC.

The sample holds many counts of this clone. The gene calls are TRBV2 and TRBJ2-3; 10 nucleotides align to TRBD1. This CDR3 contains 16 residues. Germline V gene data show CDR1 as SNHLY and CDR2 as FYNNEI. Trimming took 4 bases from V and 0 from J; bases not matched to a gene: 4. CDR3 sequence: CASSGKGQGSTDTQYF. Written as DNA, the CDR3 is TGTGCCAGCAGTGGGAAGGGACAGGGGAGCACAGATACGCAGTATTTT.

The chain carries TRBV19 and TRBJ1-1; 9 bases agree with TRBD1. Germline V gene sequence: CDR1 LNHDA, CDR2 SQIVND (reference sequence). CDR3 length: 16 residues. V lost 3 bases, J lost 6 bases, and 11 bases stayed unmatched. CDR3 region: CASSMDRGVNVAEAFF. Here the CDR3 DNA reads TGTGCCAGTAGTATGGACAGGGGCGTTAATGTGGCTGAAGCTTTCTTT.